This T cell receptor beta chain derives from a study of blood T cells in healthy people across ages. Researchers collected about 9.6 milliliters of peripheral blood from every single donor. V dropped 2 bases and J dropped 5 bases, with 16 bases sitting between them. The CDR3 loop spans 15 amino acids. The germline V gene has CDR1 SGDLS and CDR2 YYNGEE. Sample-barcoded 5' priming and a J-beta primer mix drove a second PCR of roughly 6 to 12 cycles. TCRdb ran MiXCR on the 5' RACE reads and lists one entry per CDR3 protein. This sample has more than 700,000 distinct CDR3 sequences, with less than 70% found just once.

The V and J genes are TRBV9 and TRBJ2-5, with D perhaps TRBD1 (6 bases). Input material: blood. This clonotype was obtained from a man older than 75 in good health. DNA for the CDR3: TGTGCCAGCAGCGTCTCCGGCAGGGGCAGTGAGACCCAGTACTTC. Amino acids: CASSVSGRGSETQYF.